In this sample, the clone carrying this T cell receptor beta chain turned up once. The antigen is unknown. The data originate from a study of CD8+ T cells in alopecia areata. Study context: Tofacitinib administration to treated patients was oral, at 5 to 10 mg twice daily. Broader study findings: Under tofacitinib, numerous expanded lesional clonotypes remained detectable in scalp and blood. The study found higher clonality in lesional than normal scalp, especially in alopecia totalis/universalis.

After isolation, RNA underwent reverse transcription to generate cDNA as the sequencing template. Sequencing used immunoSEQ multiplex PCR; TCRdb keeps in-frame clones, though not all of them. The repertoire consists of approximately 180,000 clones, with 58% occurring once and the leading ten covering roughly 16%. Indicated treatment: oral pan-JAK inhibitor, 5-10 mg twice daily. Peripheral blood and lesional scalp punch biopsies were taken from alopecia areata patients. CDR1 is MNHEY, CDR2 SMNVEV, per germline (reference sequence). Deletions cut 5 bases from V and 1 base from J, with 19 bases between. This CDR3 region has 17 residues.

J is TRBJ2-3 and V is TRBV27; perhaps TRBD2 as D (6 bases). The source of this sequence is a human donor with alopecia areata. The input for sequencing was CD4+ T cells sorted from blood, taken at approximately week 56, from a patient treated with tofacitinib. The CDR3 region has the DNA TGTGCCAGCAGTCCCCCCCTATGGGAGGACCGCACAGATACGCAGTATTTT. The encoded protein is CASSPPLWEDRTDTQYF.